Reported below is one T cell receptor (beta chain). This sample stems from a study of T cell responses to AZD1222 COVID-19 vaccine. The table came from immunoSEQ multiplex PCR; TCRdb's copy has only in-frame clones and leaves some out. The table lists around 140,000 clones, about 90% of them singletons. The V gene end was trimmed by 5 bases and the J gene end by 0 bases; junction bases not matched to a gene: 3. The CDR3 spans 16 residues. CDR1 SGHAT and CDR2 FQNNGV come from the germline V gene. The sequences come from peripheral blood, collected on day 0 of AZD1222 vaccination. The sequence was collected from an adult in good health. The chain joins TRBV11-2 to TRBJ2-7; 14 nucleotides match TRBD2. CDR3 DNA sequence: TGTGCCAGCAGCCTCGGGACTAGCGGGAGCTCCTACGAGCAGTACTTC. Its protein is CASSLGTSGSSYEQYF.